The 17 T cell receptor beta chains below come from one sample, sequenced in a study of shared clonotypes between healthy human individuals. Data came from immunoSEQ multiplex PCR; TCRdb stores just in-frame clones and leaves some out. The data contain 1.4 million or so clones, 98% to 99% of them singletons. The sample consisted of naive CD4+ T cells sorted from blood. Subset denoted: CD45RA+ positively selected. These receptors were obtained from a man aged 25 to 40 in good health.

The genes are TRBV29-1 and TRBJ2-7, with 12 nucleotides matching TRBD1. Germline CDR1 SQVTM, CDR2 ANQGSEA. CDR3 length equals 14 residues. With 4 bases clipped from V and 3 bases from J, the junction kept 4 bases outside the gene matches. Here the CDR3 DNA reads TGCAGCGTTGCACGGGACAGGGGGCTCTACGAGCAGTACTTC. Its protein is CSVARDRGLYEQYF.

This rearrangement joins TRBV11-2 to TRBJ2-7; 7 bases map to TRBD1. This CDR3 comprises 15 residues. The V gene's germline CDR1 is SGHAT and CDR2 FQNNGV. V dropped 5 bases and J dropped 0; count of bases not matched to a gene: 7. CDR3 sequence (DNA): TGTGCCAGCAGCCCAACAGGGGTCGGCTCCTACGAGCAGTACTTC. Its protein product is CASSPTGVGSYEQYF.

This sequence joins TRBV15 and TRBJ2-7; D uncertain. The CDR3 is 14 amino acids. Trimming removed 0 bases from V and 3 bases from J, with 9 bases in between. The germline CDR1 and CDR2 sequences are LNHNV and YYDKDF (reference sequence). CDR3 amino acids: CATSRDPSNYEQYF. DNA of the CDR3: TGTGCCACCAGCAGAGATCCTAGTAACTACGAGCAGTACTTC. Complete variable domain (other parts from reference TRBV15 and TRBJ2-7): DAMVIQNPRYQVTQFGKPVTLSCSQTLNHNVMYWYQQKSSQAPKLLFHYYDKDFNNEADTPDNFQSRRPNTSFCFLDIRSPGLGDTAMYLCATSRDPSNYEQYFGPGTRLTVT.

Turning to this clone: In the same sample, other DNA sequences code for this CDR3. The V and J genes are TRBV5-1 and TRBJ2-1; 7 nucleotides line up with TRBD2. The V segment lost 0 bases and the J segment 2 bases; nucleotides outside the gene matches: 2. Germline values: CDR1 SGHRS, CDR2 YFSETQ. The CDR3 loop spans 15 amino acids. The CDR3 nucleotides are TGCGCCAGCAGCTTGGCAGCGGGACCCTACAATGAGCAGTTCTTC. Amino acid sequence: CASSLAAGPYNEQFF.

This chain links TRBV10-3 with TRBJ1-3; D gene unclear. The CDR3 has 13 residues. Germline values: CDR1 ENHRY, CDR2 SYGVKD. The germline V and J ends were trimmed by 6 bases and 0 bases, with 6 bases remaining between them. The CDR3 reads CAIRQSSGNTIYF. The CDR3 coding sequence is TGTGCCATCAGACAGAGCTCTGGAAACACCATATATTTT.

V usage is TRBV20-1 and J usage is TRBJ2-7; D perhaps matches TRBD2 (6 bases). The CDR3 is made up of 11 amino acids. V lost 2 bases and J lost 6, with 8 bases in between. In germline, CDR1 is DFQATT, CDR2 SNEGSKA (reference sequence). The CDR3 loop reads CSARTGVEQYF. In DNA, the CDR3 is TGCAGTGCTAGAACGGGGGTCGAGCAGTACTTC.

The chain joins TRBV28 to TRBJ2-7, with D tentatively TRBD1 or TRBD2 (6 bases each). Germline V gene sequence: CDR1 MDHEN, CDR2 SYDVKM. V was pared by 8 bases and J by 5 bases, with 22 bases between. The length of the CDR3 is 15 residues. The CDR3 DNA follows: TGTGCCAGCCGAGGAAAGGGGAAGGGGGGACACGAGCAGTACTTC. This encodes CASRGKGKGGHEQYF.

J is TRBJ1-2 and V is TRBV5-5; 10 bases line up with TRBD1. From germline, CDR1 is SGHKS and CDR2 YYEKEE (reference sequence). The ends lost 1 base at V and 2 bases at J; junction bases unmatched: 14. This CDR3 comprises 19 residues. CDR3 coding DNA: TGTGCCAGCAGCTTGACGACAGGGGGCGCAACGGATCCGAACTATGGCTACACCTTC. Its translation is CASSLTTGGATDPNYGYTF.

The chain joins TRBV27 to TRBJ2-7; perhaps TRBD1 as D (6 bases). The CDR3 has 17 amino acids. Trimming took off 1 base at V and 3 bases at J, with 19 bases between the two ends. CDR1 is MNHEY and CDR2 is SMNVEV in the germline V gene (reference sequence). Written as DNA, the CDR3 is TGTGCCAGCAGTTTATACTTAAACAGGGATCTGTACTACGAGCAGTACTTC. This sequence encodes CASSLYLNRDLYYEQYF.

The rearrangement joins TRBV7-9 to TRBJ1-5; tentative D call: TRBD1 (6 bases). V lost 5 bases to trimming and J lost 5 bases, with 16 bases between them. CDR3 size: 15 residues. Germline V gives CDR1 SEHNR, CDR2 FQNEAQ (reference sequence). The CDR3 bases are TGTGCCAGCAGCCTCGGGGGGCAGGGCCATCAGCCCCAGCATTTT. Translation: CASSLGGQGHQPQHF.

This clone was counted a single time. The CDR3 loop is CSVGTVTSYNEQFF. The CDR3 nucleotides are TGCAGCGTCGGGACCGTTACCTCCTACAATGAGCAGTTCTTC. The V call is TRBV29-1, the J call TRBJ2-1; the D gene could be TRBD1 or TRBD2 (5 bases each). The V end lost 6 bases, the J end lost 0 bases, and 12 bases lay between the germline ends. The CDR3 has 14 residues. CDR1 and CDR2 (germline): SQVTM, ANQGSEA.

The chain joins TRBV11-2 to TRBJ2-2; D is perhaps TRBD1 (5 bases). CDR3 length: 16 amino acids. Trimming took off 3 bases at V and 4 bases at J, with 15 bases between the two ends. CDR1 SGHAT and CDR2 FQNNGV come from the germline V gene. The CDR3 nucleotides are TGTGCCAGCAGCTTTAGGACACAGCTGGCCACCGGGGAGCTGTTTTTT. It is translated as CASSFRTQLATGELFF.

The CDR3 loop reads CASKRQRHTEAFF. The CDR3 DNA is TGTGCCAGCAAAAGACAGAGACACACTGAAGCTTTCTTT. The rearrangement uses TRBV6-4 and TRBJ1-1, with D perhaps TRBD1 (5 bases). The CDR3 has 13 residues. The germline V gene has CDR1 MRHNA and CDR2 SNTAGT. Deletions cut 7 bases from V and 3 bases from J, with 12 bases between.

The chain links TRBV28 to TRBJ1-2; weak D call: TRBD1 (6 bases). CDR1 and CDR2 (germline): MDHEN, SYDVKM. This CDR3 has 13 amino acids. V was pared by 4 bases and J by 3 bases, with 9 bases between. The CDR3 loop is CASSSGAHYGYTF. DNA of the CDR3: TGTGCCAGCAGTTCAGGGGCGCACTATGGCTACACCTTC.

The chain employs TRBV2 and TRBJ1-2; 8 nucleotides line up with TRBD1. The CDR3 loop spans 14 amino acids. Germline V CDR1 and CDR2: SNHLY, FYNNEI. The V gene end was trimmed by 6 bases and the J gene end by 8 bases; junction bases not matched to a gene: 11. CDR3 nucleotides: TGTGCCAGCAGAGACGATGGACAGGGCGGCGGCTACACCTTC. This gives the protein CASRDDGQGGGYTF.

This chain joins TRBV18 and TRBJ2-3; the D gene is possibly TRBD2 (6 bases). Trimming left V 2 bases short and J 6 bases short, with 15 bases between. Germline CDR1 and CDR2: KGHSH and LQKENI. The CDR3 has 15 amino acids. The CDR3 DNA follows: TGTGCCAGCTCACCAACTCGTCAGGCGGGGGATACGCAGTATTTT. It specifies CASSPTRQAGDTQYF. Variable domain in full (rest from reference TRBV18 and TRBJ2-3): NAGVMQNPRHLVRRRGQEARLRCSPMKGHSHVYWYRQLPEEGLKFMVYLQKENIIDESGMPKERFSAEFPKEGPSILRIQQVVRGDSAAYFCASSPTRQAGDTQYFGPGTRLTVL.

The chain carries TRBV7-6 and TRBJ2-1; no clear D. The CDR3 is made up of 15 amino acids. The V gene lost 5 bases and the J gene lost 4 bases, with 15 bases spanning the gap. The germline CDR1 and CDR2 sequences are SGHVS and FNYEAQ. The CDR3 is CASSGRDSEYNEQFF. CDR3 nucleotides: TGTGCCAGCAGCGGCCGAGACTCCGAGTACAATGAGCAGTTCTTC.